What follows is one TCR beta chain and its context. Its antigen is unknown. Unmatched junction bases numbered 6, after V lost 2 bases and J lost 6 bases. CDR1 and CDR2 (germline): MNHNS, SASEGT. The CDR3 sequence is 15 residues long. Every donor, a Caucasian adult, lived in Nashville, Tennessee. This record comes from a study of shared clonotypes between healthy human individuals. Study results and caveats: Estimated clonotype richness was generally higher in naive than memory subsets. Against clonotypes common to all four donors, non-shared ones had lower generation probabilities.

Investigators spread the genomic DNA of each subset evenly over several immunoSEQ plates. Assay used: immunoSEQ multiplex PCR; TCRdb lists only in-frame clones, some missing. In the table there are 650,000 to 750,000 clones, about two thirds of which are singletons. The specimen was memory CD4+ T cells sorted from blood. Regarding subset: CD45RA-negative fraction. The receptor was derived from a woman aged 30 to 39 in good health. This chain uses TRBV6-1 with TRBJ2-1; 8 bases fit TRBD1. Here the CDR3 DNA reads TGTGCCAGCAGTGAACAGGGGGCAAGGCGCAATGAGCAGTTCTTC. Translating gives CASSEQGARRNEQFF.